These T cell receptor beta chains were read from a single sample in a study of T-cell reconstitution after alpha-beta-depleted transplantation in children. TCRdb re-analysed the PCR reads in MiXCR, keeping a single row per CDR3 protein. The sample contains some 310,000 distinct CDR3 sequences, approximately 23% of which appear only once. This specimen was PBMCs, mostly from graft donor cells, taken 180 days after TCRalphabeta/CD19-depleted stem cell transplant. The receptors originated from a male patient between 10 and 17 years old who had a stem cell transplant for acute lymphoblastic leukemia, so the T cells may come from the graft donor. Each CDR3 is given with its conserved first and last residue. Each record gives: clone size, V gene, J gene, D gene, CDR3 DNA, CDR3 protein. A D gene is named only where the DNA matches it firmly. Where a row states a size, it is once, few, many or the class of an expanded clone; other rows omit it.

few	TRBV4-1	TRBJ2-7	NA	TGCGCCAGCAGTCAAACACCCGGGGAGCAGTACTTC	CASSQTPGEQYF
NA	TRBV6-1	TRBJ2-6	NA	TGTGCCAGCAGTGTATTTGGGAGCTCTGGGGCCAACGTCCTGACTTTC	CASSVFGSSGANVLTF
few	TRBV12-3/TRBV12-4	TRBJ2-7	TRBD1	TGTGCCAGCAGACCGGGACAGGTGTCCCACGAGCAGTACTTC	CASRPGQVSHEQYF
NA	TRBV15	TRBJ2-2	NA	TGTGCCACCAGCAGTGGGGGATTGGGGGCCGGGGAGCTGTTTTTT	CATSSGGLGAGELFF
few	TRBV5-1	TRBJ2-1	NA	TGCGCCAGCAGCTTGGTAGTCGCAGTTAGGGGCAATGAGCAGTTCTTC	CASSLVVAVRGNEQFF
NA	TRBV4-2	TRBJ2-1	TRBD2	TGTGCCAGCAGCCAAGTCTCGACTAGCGGGACCTACAATGAGCAGTTCTTC	CASSQVSTSGTYNEQFF
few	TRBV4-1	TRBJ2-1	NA	TGCGCCAGCAGCCCAGAACAGAGCTCCTACAATGAGCAGTTCTTC	CASSPEQSSYNEQFF
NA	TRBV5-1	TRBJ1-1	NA	TGCGCCAGCAGCGCGGGACTCTTCGACGACACTGAAGCTTTCTTT	CASSAGLFDDTEAFF
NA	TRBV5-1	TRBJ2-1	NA	TGCGCCAGCAGCTTACTACAGGGAAGCTCCTACAATGAGCAGTTCTTC	CASSLLQGSSYNEQFF
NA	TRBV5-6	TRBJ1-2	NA	TGTGCCAGCAGCCCTGGTTACTATGGCTACACCTTC	CASSPGYYGYTF
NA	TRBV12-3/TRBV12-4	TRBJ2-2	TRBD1	TGTGCCAGCAGTTTCCGGGACAGGGGCCTCTGGAACACCGGGGAGCTGTTTTTT	CASSFRDRGLWNTGELFF
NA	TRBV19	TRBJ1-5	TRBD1	TGTGCCAGTAGCATGACACAGGGGAATCAGCCCCAGCATTTT	CASSMTQGNQPQHF
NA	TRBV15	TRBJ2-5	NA	TGTGCCACCAGCAGTCAAGAGACCCAGTACTTC	CATSSQETQYF
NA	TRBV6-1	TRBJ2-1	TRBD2	TGTGCCACTACACGGGACTACACATACAATGAGCAGTTCTTC	CATTRDYTYNEQFF
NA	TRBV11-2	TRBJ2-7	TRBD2	TGTGCCAGCAGCTTAGTCCTAAGCGGGAGAGAAGGGATAGTGACCCGGTACGAGCAGTACTTC	CASSLVLSGREGIVTRYEQYF
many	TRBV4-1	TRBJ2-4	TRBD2	TGCGCCAGCAGCCAAGAGGGAGGGAGGTTTGCCAAAAACATTCAGTACTTC	CASSQEGGRFAKNIQYF
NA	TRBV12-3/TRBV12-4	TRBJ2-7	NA	NA	CASSFRARVYEQYF
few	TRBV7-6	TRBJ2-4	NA	TGTGCCAGCAGCCCTACCCCGTTAAGGGACATTCAGTACTTC	CASSPTPLRDIQYF
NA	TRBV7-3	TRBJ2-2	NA	TGTGCCAGCAGCGACCGAGGGCCGGGGATCACCGGGGAGCTGTTTTTT	CASSDRGPGITGELFF
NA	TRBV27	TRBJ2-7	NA	TGTGCCAGCAGTTTAATCCCCATACGAGGGAGCTCCTACGAGCAGTACTTC	CASSLIPIRGSSYEQYF
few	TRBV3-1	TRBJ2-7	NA	TGTGCCAGCAGCCAAGGCAGGAGACGCTACGAGCAGTACTTC	CASSQGRRRYEQYF
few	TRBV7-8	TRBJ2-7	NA	TGTGCCAGCAGCTTAGTTGTTTTTGGGGAGCAGTACTTC	CASSLVVFGEQYF
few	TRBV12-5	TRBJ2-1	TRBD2	TGTGCTAGTGGTGGACTAGTATACAATGAGCAGTTCTTC	CASGGLVYNEQFF
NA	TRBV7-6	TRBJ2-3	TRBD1	TGTGCCAGCAGTTTTACGACAGGGGTAGATACGCAGTATTTT	CASSFTTGVDTQYF
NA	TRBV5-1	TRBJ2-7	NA	TGCGCCAGCAGCTTGGCCCCAGCCTTAGGCTCCTACGAGCAGTACTTC	CASSLAPALGSYEQYF
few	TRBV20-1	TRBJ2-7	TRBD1	TGCAGTGTTTTGAGACAGGGGGCCTACGAGCAGTACTTC	CSVLRQGAYEQYF
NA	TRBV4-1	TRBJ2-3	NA	TGCGCCAGCAGCCAAGTGAACGGGGAGACAGATACGCAGTATTTT	CASSQVNGETDTQYF
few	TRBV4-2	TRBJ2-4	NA	TGTGCCAGCAGCCAAGTGGGTATCACTACGGAGGGGGACATTCAGTACTTC	CASSQVGITTEGDIQYF
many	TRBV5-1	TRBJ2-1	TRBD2	TGCGCCAGCAGCAAGGGGGGACTAGACAATGAGCAGTTCTTC	CASSKGGLDNEQFF
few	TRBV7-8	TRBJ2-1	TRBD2	TGTGCCAGCAGCTTAGTTGCTAGCGGGAGTCATGGAGAGCAGTTCTTC	CASSLVASGSHGEQFF
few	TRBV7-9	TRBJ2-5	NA	TGTGCCAGCAGCTTAGTCGCTAGCAGGGAGTCGACCCAGTACTTC	CASSLVASRESTQYF
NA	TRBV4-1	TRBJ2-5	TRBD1	TGCGCCAGCAGCCTTCCCGGGACAGGGAAGGTGGAGACCCAGTACTTC	CASSLPGTGKVETQYF
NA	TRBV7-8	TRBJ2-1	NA	TGTGCCAGCAGCCCGGAGGCGACTTCCTACAATGAGCAGTTCTTC	CASSPEATSYNEQFF
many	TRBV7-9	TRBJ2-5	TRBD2	TGTGCCAGCAGCTTAGAACTAGCGGAAGAGACCCAGTACTTC	CASSLELAEETQYF
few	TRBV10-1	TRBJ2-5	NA	TGCGCCAGCAGTGGCAGGGTTTGGGAGACCCAGTACTTC	CASSGRVWETQYF
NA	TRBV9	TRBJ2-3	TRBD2	TGTGCCAGCAGCCCCGTGCGGGAGTGGACTGGCACAGATACGCAGTATTTT	CASSPVREWTGTDTQYF
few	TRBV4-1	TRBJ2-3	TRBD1	TGCGCCAGCAGCCAATTCCCGGGACAGGTCAGCACAGATACGCAGTATTTT	CASSQFPGQVSTDTQYF
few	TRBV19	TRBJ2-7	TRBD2	TGTGCCAGTAGTATAGCTAGCGGGAGTTACGAGCAGTACTTC	CASSIASGSYEQYF
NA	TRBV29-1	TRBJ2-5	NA	TGCAGTGTACATGGGGGACGCGAGACCCAGTACTTC	CSVHGGRETQYF
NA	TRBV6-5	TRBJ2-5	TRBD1	TGTGCCAGCAGTTACTCCGACAGGGGGGAGACCCAGTACTTC	CASSYSDRGETQYF
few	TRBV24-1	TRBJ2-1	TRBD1	TGTGCCACCAGGGACACAGGGGGCAATTTCAATGAGCAGTTCTTC	CATRDTGGNFNEQFF
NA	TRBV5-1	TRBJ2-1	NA	TGCGCCAGCAGCAGGACGGACAACCGAAATGAGCAGTTCTTC	CASSRTDNRNEQFF
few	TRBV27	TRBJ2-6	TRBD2	TGTGCCAGCAGTTTACTAGCGGTACCTGGGGCCAACGTCCTGACTTTC	CASSLLAVPGANVLTF
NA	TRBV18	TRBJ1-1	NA	TGTGCCAGCTCACCGGGGGGAAAAGAAGCTTTCTTT	CASSPGGKEAFF
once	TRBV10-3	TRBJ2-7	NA	TGTGCCATAGGAGGGAAAGCCCACTACGAGCAGTACTTC	CAIGGKAHYEQYF
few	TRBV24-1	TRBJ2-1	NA	TGTGCCACCTCAAGTGGGAATGAGCAGTTCTTC	CATSSGNEQFF
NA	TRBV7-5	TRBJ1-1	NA	NA	CISVSVPGAYTEAFF
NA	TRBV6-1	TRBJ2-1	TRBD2	TGTGCCAGCAGCTTCGGGACTAGCGATTACAATGAGCAGCTCTTC	CASSFGTSDYNEQLF
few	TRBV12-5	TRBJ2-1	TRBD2	TGTGCTAGTGGTTTGGTACGTAGGGACTACCTAACTAGCGACTCCTACAATGAGCAGTTCTTC	CASGLVRRDYLTSDSYNEQFF
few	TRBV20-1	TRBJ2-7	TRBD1	TGCAGTGCTGTTGGCAGGGGGAGCTCCTACGAGCAGTACTTC	CSAVGRGSSYEQYF
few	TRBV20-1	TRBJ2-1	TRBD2	TGCAGTGCTTTCCCGGGACTAGCCTATGAGCAGTTCTTC	CSAFPGLAYEQFF
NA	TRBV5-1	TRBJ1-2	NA	TGCGCCAGCAGCTTCACTAACTATGGCTACACCTTC	CASSFTNYGYTF
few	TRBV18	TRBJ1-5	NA	TGTGCCAGCTCACCGGACAAGCTTTATAGCAATCAGCCCCAGCATTTT	CASSPDKLYSNQPQHF
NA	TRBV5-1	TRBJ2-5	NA	TGCGCCAGCAGCTTGAAACAGGGCCAAGAGACCCAGTACTTC	CASSLKQGQETQYF
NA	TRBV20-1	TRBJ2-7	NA	TGCAGTGCTGGCGGACAGTCCTACGAGCAGTACTTC	CSAGGQSYEQYF
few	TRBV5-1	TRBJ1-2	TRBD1	TGCGCCAGCAGCAACCTACAGGGGACGGGAGGCTACACCTTC	CASSNLQGTGGYTF
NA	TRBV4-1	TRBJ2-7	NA	TGCGCCAGCAGCCAAGTAATGCGAAACTACGAGCAGTACTTC	CASSQVMRNYEQYF
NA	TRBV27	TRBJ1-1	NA	TGTGCCAGCAGTCCTATAGTGGGGAGCACTGAAGCTTTCTTT	CASSPIVGSTEAFF